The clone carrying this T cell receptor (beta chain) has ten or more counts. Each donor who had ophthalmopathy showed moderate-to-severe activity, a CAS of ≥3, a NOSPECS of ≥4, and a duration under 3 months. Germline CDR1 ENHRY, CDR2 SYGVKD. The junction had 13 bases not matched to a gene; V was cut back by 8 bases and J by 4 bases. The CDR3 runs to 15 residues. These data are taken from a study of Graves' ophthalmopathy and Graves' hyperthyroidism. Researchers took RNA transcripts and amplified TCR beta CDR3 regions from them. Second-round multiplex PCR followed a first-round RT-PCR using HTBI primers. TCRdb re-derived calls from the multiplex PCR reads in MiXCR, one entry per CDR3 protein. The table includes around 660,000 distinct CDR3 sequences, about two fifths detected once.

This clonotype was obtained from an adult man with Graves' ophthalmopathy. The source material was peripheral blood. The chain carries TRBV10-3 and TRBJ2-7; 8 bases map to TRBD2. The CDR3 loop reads CAIARGAGDPYEQYF. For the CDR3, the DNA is TGTGCCATCGCCCGAGGAGCGGGGGATCCGTACGAGCAGTACTTC.